A single sample gave rise to the 14 T cell receptor beta chains below, sequenced in a study of Graves' ophthalmopathy and Graves' hyperthyroidism. RNA transcripts yielded amplified TCR beta CDR3 regions. Following a first-round RT-PCR that used HTBI primers, a second-round multiplex PCR was carried out. TCRdb reprocessed the multiplex PCR reads via MiXCR and lists one record per CDR3 protein. The repertoire holds about 220,000 distinct CDR3 sequences, with 20% to 25% as singletons. Sequencing was performed on peripheral blood. These receptors were collected from a woman aged 50 to 60 with Graves' ophthalmopathy.

This clonotype has ten or more counts. The chain couples TRBV24-1 to TRBJ1-2; a possible D gene is TRBD1 (5 bases). Per germline, CDR1 KGHDR and CDR2 SFDVKD. The germline V and J ends were trimmed by 5 bases and 6 bases, with 9 bases remaining between them. CDR3 length: 12 residues. For the CDR3, the DNA is TGTGCCACCAGTGGAGGGGAGAATGGCTACACCTTC. Protein sequence: CATSGGENGYTF.

This clonotype was observed at least ten times. The chain uses TRBV27 and TRBJ2-7; D possibly uses TRBD1 or TRBD2 (5 bases each). Germline lookup yields CDR1 MNHEY and CDR2 SMNVEV (reference sequence). The length of the CDR3 is 11 residues. CDR3 residues: CASRGAYEQYF. CDR3 bases: TGTGCTTCCCGGGGCGCGTACGAGCAGTACTTC.

There are many counts of this clonotype. V usage is TRBV20-1 and J usage is TRBJ2-7; 7 nucleotides line up with TRBD1. Per the germline V gene, CDR1 is DFQATT and CDR2 is SNEGSKA (reference sequence). The CDR3 is 15 residues long. J lost 0 bases, V lost 0 bases, and 5 bases had no gene match. CDR3: CSARDTTGSSYEQYF. CDR3 DNA: TGCAGTGCTAGAGATACGACAGGGAGCTCCTACGAGCAGTACTTC.

This clonotype was seen a single time. The chain has TRBV9 and TRBJ1-5; D remains ambiguous. In germline, CDR1 is SGDLS, CDR2 YYNGEE. The V end lost 2 bases, the J end lost 10 bases, and 13 bases lay between the germline ends. This CDR3 is 13 amino acids long. The CDR3 sequence: CASSVDSISPQHF. CDR3 DNA: TGTGCCAGCAGCGTGGACTCTATCAGTCCCCAGCATTTT.

This clonotype was observed at least ten times. The chain uses TRBV19 and TRBJ2-7; no firm D call. CDR1 and CDR2 (germline): LNHDA, SQIVND (reference sequence). This CDR3 is 14 amino acids long. V dropped 1 base and J dropped 3 bases, with 10 bases sitting between them. CDR3 in DNA: TGTGCCAGTAGTATAGCCTTAAGAAACTACGAGCAGTACTTC. Translation gives CASSIALRNYEQYF.

This clonotype has at least ten counts. The chain couples TRBV4-1 to TRBJ2-2; TRBD1 is a possible D gene (5 bases). The germline V and J ends were trimmed by 0 bases and 7 bases, with 12 bases remaining between them. Germline-derived CDR1 and CDR2 are MGHRA and YSYEKL. This CDR3 contains 15 residues. For the CDR3, the DNA is TGCGCCAGCAGCCAAGATTTCAGGGTCGGCGGGGAGCTGTTTTTT. Translated, it gives CASSQDFRVGGELFF.

This clonotype was observed many times. The V call is TRBV12-3 or TRBV12-4, the J call TRBJ2-5; D perhaps matches TRBD2 (5 bases). The CDR3 contains 15 residues. The germline V and J ends were trimmed by 3 bases and 5 bases, with 16 bases remaining between them. CDR3 sequence (DNA): TGTGCCAGCAGTTTCAGGTCAGCGGAGAGGGAGACCCAGTACTTC. Amino acid sequence: CASSFRSAERETQYF.

This clonotype was counted only a few times. The J gene is TRBJ2-2, the V gene TRBV25-1; the match to TRBD1 covers 9 bases. V was pared by 6 bases and J by 5 bases, with 7 bases of the junction left unmatched. CDR1 is MGHDK and CDR2 is SYGVNS in the germline V gene. The CDR3 extends over 15 amino acids. CDR3 bases: TGTGCCAGCAGACCCGGGACAGGGTCGACCGGGGAGCTGTTTTTT. The encoded protein is CASRPGTGSTGELFF.

This clonotype was counted ten times or more. This sequence joins TRBV6-1 and TRBJ1-2; no clear D gene. This CDR3 region has 12 residues. V gave up 7 bases and J gave up 3 bases, with 9 bases separating them. Germline-derived CDR1 and CDR2 are MNHNS and SASEGT. The CDR3 here is CASKLNDYGYTF. CDR3 sequence (DNA): TGTGCCAGCAAGCTGAACGACTATGGCTACACCTTC.

The chain couples TRBV15 to TRBJ2-7, with D possibly TRBD2 on 6 matching bases. V was shortened by 3 bases and J by 6 bases, with 15 bases between the two germline ends. Germline-derived CDR1 and CDR2 are LNHNV and YYDKDF (reference sequence). The length of the CDR3 is 14 residues. DNA of the CDR3: TGTGCCACCAGCAGCGGGACTCATCTGGGCGAGCAGTACTTC. It translates to CATSSGTHLGEQYF.

A remark on this clonotype: The junction does not match germline at one end; this may be a read error. The chain links TRBV27 to TRBJ2-7, with TRBD1 matching 9 bases. In germline, CDR1 is MNHEY, CDR2 SMNVEV (reference sequence). There are 16 residues in the CDR3. CDR3 nucleotides: TGTCCCAGCAGTGGGAGGGCAACAGGGGGCGACTTTGTGCAGTACTTC. This encodes CPSSGRATGGDFVQYF.

This clonotype showed up just once. The rearrangement uses TRBV6-1 and TRBJ2-5, with a tentative D call TRBD2 (6 bases). Trimming took 7 bases from V and 4 from J, leaving 22 bases between them. The CDR3 spans 16 residues. Germline V gives CDR1 MNHNS, CDR2 SASEGT. The CDR3 sequence: CASTPSWTKIGETQYF. The DNA for the CDR3 is TGTGCCAGCACCCCTTCCTGGACTAAAATTGGAGAGACCCAGTACTTC.

This clonotype was counted at least ten times. The chain joins TRBV28 to TRBJ1-1; TRBD1 aligns across 8 bases. Unmatched junction bases numbered 3, after V lost 8 bases and J lost 1 base. Germline V gives CDR1 MDHEN, CDR2 SYDVKM. The CDR3 extends over 13 amino acids. In DNA, the CDR3 is TGTGCCAGCCTCGGGACAGGGAACACTGAAGCTTTCTTT. Translated: CASLGTGNTEAFF.

This clonotype was observed a handful of times. The chain employs TRBV19 and TRBJ2-2; D is possibly TRBD1 (6 bases). Trimming pared 7 bases from V and 3 bases from J, leaving 15 bases between. The CDR3 has 15 residues. CDR1 is LNHDA and CDR2 is SQIVND in the germline V gene (reference sequence). DNA for the CDR3: TGTGCCAGTACCTCTAAAAGGACAGACACCGGGGAGCTGTTTTTT. Translation gives CASTSKRTDTGELFF.